The present T cell receptor (beta chain) was sequenced within a study of blood T cell repertoires in COVID-19. Study background: The cDNA or gDNA used as material had been derived from T cells, B-cell-depleted T cells, or PBMCs.

The data were produced by immunoSEQ multiplex PCR, yet TCRdb's version contains in-frame clones alone and is incomplete. The sample yields under 200,000 clones, over 75% seen once. This clone was seen a handful of times. Source material: peripheral blood. This sequence was found in a man aged 35-49 years with active or convalescent COVID-19.

The CDR3 here is CASSQPPGDQPQHF. CDR3 DNA sequence: TGTGCCAGCAGTCAACCCCCAGGGGATCAGCCCCAGCATTTT. This chain uses TRBV28 with TRBJ1-5; TRBD1 might be the D (6 bases). Germline CDR1 is MDHEN and CDR2 is SYDVKM. V was shortened by 5 bases and J by 5 bases, with 13 bases between the two germline ends. The CDR3 extends over 14 amino acids.